This is a list of T cell receptor beta chains from one sample in a study of Tregs in tolerant kidney transplant recipients. Measured with immunoSEQ multiplex PCR; TCRdb has only the in-frame clones, and not every one. The data hold roughly 80,000 clones, with approximately 98% observed a single time. Sample: CD4+ T cells from blood, taken before the transplant. Source of these receptors: a human donor who received a combined kidney and bone marrow transplant. CDR3s leave out the opening cysteine and the closing phenylalanine or tryptophan.

V	J	CDR3
TRBV7-2	TRBJ2-3	ASSHRTGGSGDTQY
TRBV7-8	TRBJ2-5	ASSLAQLGLAGGETQY
TRBV7-9	TRBJ2-1	ASSLGGTSVSDEQF
TRBV4-1	TRBJ2-5	ASSQGSQETQY
TRBV5-1	TRBJ2-1	ASRTEFDEQF
TRBV18	TRBJ1-3	ASSFGGRGDGNTIY
TRBV5-1	TRBJ2-6	ASSLQGSGANVLT
TRBV1	TRBJ1-1	TSSQERQGNTEAF
TRBV5-1	TRBJ1-3	ASSVGLAGEGYTIY
TRBV7-3	TRBJ2-1	ASSLTKSGGAENEQF
TRBV29-1	TRBJ2-7	SVVPGTGIYEQY
TRBV5-6	TRBJ1-1	ASSLEGTVNTEAF
TRBV5-1	TRBJ2-5	ASSQTDLGGAKTQY
TRBV9	TRBJ2-1	ASSLGGRDSYNEQF
TRBV12-5	TRBJ2-3	ASGLVNGLAVTDTQY
TRBV7-9	TRBJ2-7	ASSFEVGGTGSYEQY
TRBV27	TRBJ2-1	ASSPTGFSYNEQF
TRBV4-2	TRBJ2-2	ASSQGGLAGGFAGELF
TRBV18	TRBJ2-1	ASSRTSGRGNEQF
TRBV4-2	TRBJ1-2	ASSRVAGRSSYGYT
TRBV28	TRBJ2-7	ASSQISFYSYEQY
TRBV7-9	TRBJ2-7	ASSLGVGLQPRKQY
TRBV30	TRBJ2-7	AWSLNREGRY
TRBV7-3	TRBJ2-7	ASSRNGGPSEQY
TRBV7-2	TRBJ2-2	ASSLDRGTGELF
TRBV13	TRBJ2-2	ASSRLEREFAGELF
TRBV25-1	TRBJ1-1	ASSEYWTGVNTF
TRBV18	TRBJ2-7	ASSPVSGVRYEQY
TRBV4-1	TRBJ2-5	ASSQAQGGEGKTQY
TRBV7-9	TRBJ2-3	ASSLVSGATDTQY
TRBV11-2	TRBJ2-5	ASSLGTGGMKTQY
TRBV6-6	TRBJ1-6	ASSYSAQGNSPLH
TRBV7-9	TRBJ2-1	ASSRRQGIYNEQF
TRBV2	TRBJ2-4	ASLYPSRYKNIQY
TRBV5-4	TRBJ1-6	ASSLDQRGNSPLH
TRBV5-1	TRBJ2-1	ASSLASQGNRYNEQF
TRBV15	TRBJ2-1	ATSRDRIAGAREQF
TRBV5-6	TRBJ1-1	ASSLAGPTEAF
TRBV11-3	TRBJ2-2	ASSLDGFSGELF
TRBV21-1	TRBJ2-3	ASSKAGHELQNTQY
TRBV7-8	TRBJ2-5	ASSPRGGGETQY
TRBV28	TRBJ1-2	ASSFPSGDSNYGYT
TRBV7-3	TRBJ2-3	ASSPLGAADTQY
TRBV7-7	TRBJ2-1	ASSPGLADNEQF
TRBV5-1	TRBJ2-7	ASSPRLAGGPYEQY
TRBV28	TRBJ2-7	ASSRQTGRTYEQY
TRBV21-1	TRBJ2-7	ASSTILAAQNYEQY
TRBV28	TRBJ2-7	ATIEGGLAGVESYEQY
TRBV28	TRBJ1-4	ASSPGQARNEKLF